The source of this TCR beta chain is a study of T cells in Graves' hyperthyroidism and ophthalmopathy. This CDR3 is 16 amino acids long. This clonotype occurred many times. What was amplified from RNA transcripts were TCR beta CDR3 regions. HTBI primers were the set used in a first-round RT-PCR of the TCR CDR3. Via MiXCR, TCRdb re-called the multiplex PCR reads, giving one row per CDR3 protein. Of 250,000 to 300,000 distinct CDR3 sequences in the sample, roughly 15% were seen once. This receptor was identified in a woman in her twenties or thirties with Graves' hyperthyroidism that later progressed to Graves' ophthalmopathy. V is TRBV12-3 or TRBV12-4 and J is TRBJ2-2; no firm D call. Input material: blood. CDR3 amino acids: CAVQVGVAANTGELFF. The CDR3 region has the DNA TGTGCTGTGCAGGTCGGAGTGGCGGCCAACACCGGGGAGCTGTTTTTT.